Below, 15 T cell receptor beta chains from the same sample are listed, as sequenced in a study of T cells after yellow fever vaccination (dated by TCRdb to the late 2010s). Libraries were built with 5' RACE. Sequencing took place on an Illumina HiSeq 2500. The public reads were quality trimmed at Q25 with fastp and then assembled into clones with MiXCR by TCRdb, keeping productive beta chains. Merged by CDR3 protein, the rows form single entries marked with the most common genes and DNA. In this sample the table shows about 580,000 distinct CDR3 sequences, about 17% of which occur a single time. The ten top clones hold 17% of the sample. Reading the label with the study, this specimen's treatment or condition is: live attenuated yellow fever vaccine strain. The sample consisted of PBMCs, taken roughly 5 days after the first yellow fever vaccination. Receptor source: a man aged 18 to 29 who received the YFV17D yellow fever vaccine.

The chain couples TRBV12-3 or TRBV12-4 to TRBJ2-1; perhaps TRBD2 as D (6 bases). Deletions cut 4 bases from V and 6 bases from J, with 13 bases between. This CDR3 spans 14 amino acids. This CDR3 reads CASSSTGGVNEQFF. As DNA, the CDR3 is TGTGCCAGCAGTTCCACTGGCGGGGTCAATGAGCAGTTCTTC.

This clonotype was picked up a small number of times. The chain is built from TRBV7-9 and TRBJ1-1; D gene ambiguous. CDR1 and CDR2 from the germline V gene are SEHNR and FQNEAQ (reference sequence). The germline V and J ends were trimmed by 2 bases and 6 bases, with 19 bases remaining between them. The CDR3 is made up of 16 amino acids. The CDR3 nucleotides read TGTGCCAGCAGCTTAAAGGTTTCTCCGGATGGCGCTGAAGCTTTCTTT. Amino acids: CASSLKVSPDGAEAFF.

The chain has TRBV9 and TRBJ1-6; possibly TRBD1 for D (6 bases). The CDR3 has 15 amino acids. Per germline, CDR1 SGDLS and CDR2 YYNGEE. Deletions cut 0 bases from V and 7 bases from J, with 11 bases between. The chain's CDR3 is CASSVDSQGNSPLHF. As DNA, the CDR3 is TGTGCCAGCAGCGTAGATTCGCAGGGGAATTCACCCCTCCACTTT.

The rearrangement uses TRBV5-1 and TRBJ1-1; no definite D call. The V end was cut by 0 bases, the J end by 8 bases, with 8 bases between. This CDR3 has 12 amino acids. Germline CDR1 reads SGHRS; CDR2 reads YFSETQ. The CDR3 DNA sequence: TGCGCCAGCAGCTTGGAAGGGAAAGAAGCTTTCTTT. Amino acid sequence: CASSLEGKEAFF.

The rearrangement uses TRBV18 and TRBJ1-3; D might be TRBD1 (5 bases). The CDR3 extends over 16 amino acids. CDR1 is KGHSH and CDR2 is LQKENI in the germline V gene. Trimming stripped 0 bases from V and 4 bases from J, with 13 bases between. The CDR3 here is CASSPPHRTPGNTIYF. The CDR3 DNA reads TGTGCCAGCTCACCACCGCACAGGACTCCCGGAAACACCATATATTTT.

V and J are TRBV7-8 and TRBJ2-6; TRBD1 is a possible D gene (5 bases). V gave up 4 bases and J gave up 3 bases, with 7 bases separating them. Germline loops: CDR1 SGHVS, CDR2 FQNEAQ. The CDR3 runs 14 residues. The CDR3 loop reads CASSSRVGANVLTF. CDR3 in DNA: TGTGCCAGCAGCTCCAGGGTTGGGGCCAACGTCCTGACTTTC.

This clonotype has just a few counts. This chain connects TRBV18 to TRBJ2-2; D unclear. Trimming stripped 1 base from V and 0 bases from J, with 9 bases between. The CDR3 totals 16 residues. Per germline, CDR1 KGHSH and CDR2 LQKENI. CDR3 protein: CASSPRAPTNTGELFF. CDR3 bases: TGTGCCAGCTCACCACGGGCACCTACGAACACCGGGGAGCTGTTTTTT.

This clonotype was observed at least ten times. V usage is TRBV7-9 and J usage is TRBJ2-1; 9 positions agree with TRBD1. Trimming removed 6 bases from V and 2 bases from J; junction bases left unmatched: 5. Germline-derived CDR1 and CDR2 are SEHNR and FQNEAQ (reference sequence). The CDR3 covers 15 residues. The CDR3 DNA reads as TGTGCCAGCAGTTCGGGACAGGGTCCCTACAATGAGCAGTTCTTC. Its protein is CASSSGQGPYNEQFF.

The rearrangement joins TRBV7-3 to TRBJ2-6; D gene ambiguous. This CDR3 is 13 amino acids long. Trimming removed 2 bases from V and 7 bases from J, with 6 bases in between. Germline V gives CDR1 SGHTA, CDR2 FQGTGA. This chain's CDR3 is CASSLVAANVLTF. The CDR3 DNA follows: TGTGCCAGCAGCTTAGTGGCTGCCAACGTCCTGACTTTC.

The gene calls are TRBV5-1 and TRBJ2-3; no clear D. This CDR3 has 13 amino acids. Between the trimmed V and J ends, which lost 6 bases and 1 base, there was a span of 9 bases. The germline V gene encodes CDR1 SGHRS and CDR2 YFSETQ. The CDR3 sequence: CASKTQGTDTQYF. The CDR3 DNA sequence: TGCGCCAGCAAGACGCAAGGCACAGATACGCAGTATTTT.

J is TRBJ2-1 and V is TRBV7-3; TRBD1 aligns across 10 bases. Germline trimming cut 5 bases from V and 1 base from J; bases unmatched to any gene: 5. Germline CDR1 SGHTA, CDR2 FQGTGA. The length of the CDR3 is 16 residues. CDR3 bases: TGTGCCAGCAGCGTCACGGGACAGGGGTCCTACAATGAGCAGTTCTTC. Translating it yields CASSVTGQGSYNEQFF.

The V gene is TRBV18, the J gene TRBJ2-2; 8 nucleotides agree with TRBD1. In germline, CDR1 is KGHSH, CDR2 LQKENI. The CDR3 sequence is 18 residues long. V gave up 3 bases and J gave up 5 bases; unmatched junction bases: 14. The CDR3 nucleotides are TGTGCCAGCTCACCCCCGACTAACGACAGGGGACGTACCGGGGAGCTGTTTTTT. Translated, it gives CASSPPTNDRGRTGELFF.

In its sample, this clonotype was seen many times. This sequence joins TRBV10-1 and TRBJ2-1, with D perhaps TRBD1 or TRBD2 (5 bases each). Looked up from germline, CDR1 is WNHNN and CDR2 is SYGVQD (reference sequence). V lost 0 bases and J 9 bases, leaving 18 bases between the germline ends. This CDR3 has 16 residues. The CDR3: CASSESLGEGFSEQFF. The CDR3 nucleotides are TGCGCCAGCAGTGAGTCCTTGGGGGAAGGTTTTAGTGAGCAGTTCTTC.

This chain joins TRBV6-5 and TRBJ2-2; D call uncertain. Trimming took off 6 bases at V and 4 bases at J, with 6 bases between the two ends. The CDR3 extends over 12 amino acids. From germline, CDR1 is MNHEY and CDR2 SVGAGI. CDR3 DNA: TGTGCCAGCAGCTACGTCACCGGGGAGCTGTTTTTT. This codes for CASSYVTGELFF.

This clonotype was picked up one time. This chain uses TRBV12-3 or TRBV12-4 with TRBJ2-7, with a weak D call TRBD1 (5 bases). Trimming took 3 bases from V and 4 from J, leaving 13 bases between them. The CDR3 spans 14 residues. The CDR3, as DNA: TGTGCCAGCAGTTTTAGGACACCCGGGTACGAGCAGTACTTC. Its protein product is CASSFRTPGYEQYF.